This T cell receptor beta chain comes out of a study of cytotoxic CD8 clonotypes in ibrutinib-treated CLL. V lost 0 bases to trimming and J lost 2 bases, with 11 bases between them. Germline V gene lookup returns CDR1 LGHNA and CDR2 YNFKEQ. This CDR3 is built from 17 residues. Study-level results: The study found clonality rose at ibrutinib response, then fell toward baseline at progression.

TCRdb's copy holds only in-frame clones and misses some; the assay was immunoSEQ multiplex PCR. This sample has about 130,000 clones; roughly 85% occur once, and the top ten carry roughly 2%. About this clone: Its antigen is not identified.

The origin of this receptor is a human donor with chronic lymphocytic leukemia. The input for sequencing was PBMCs, taken after 24 months of ibrutinib treatment. The genes are TRBV4-2 and TRBJ2-6; D tentatively reads TRBD1 or TRBD2 (6 bases each). CDR3 bases: TGTGCCAGCAGCCAAGAAGTAAGGGGGGCTGGGGCCAACGTCCTGACTTTC. It specifies CASSQEVRGAGANVLTF.